This T cell receptor beta chain was sequenced during a study of blood T cell repertoires in COVID-19. On the study more broadly: Acute and convalescent COVID-19 samples came from the United States, Italy and Spain. T cells, B-cell-depleted T cells, or PBMCs provided the cDNA or gDNA that served as material.

Methods used by the authors: By means of reference gene primer amplification, nucleated cell counts were estimated. Here immunoSEQ multiplex PCR was the method, and the copy in TCRdb shows in-frame clones only, minus some. V, J and clone size are those of that table, while D and trimming were read from the DNA. The data contain 50,000 to 75,000 clones, about 80% of them singletons. Trimming cost V 2 bases and J 3 bases; bases outside gene matches: 7. The germline V gene encodes CDR1 LNHDA and CDR2 SQIVND (reference sequence). This CDR3 is built from 15 residues. V gene TRBV19 combines with J gene TRBJ2-7; 7 bases are a match to TRBD1. The sequenced sample was peripheral blood. This TCR derives from an elderly man with active or convalescent COVID-19. This CDR3 reads CASSIRGQTLYEQYF. The CDR3 nucleotides are TGTGCCAGTAGTATAAGGGGACAGACCCTCTACGAGCAGTACTTC. The full variable domain, in which reference TRBV19 and TRBJ2-7 provide the parts outside the CDR3, is DGGITQSPKYLFRKEGQNVTLSCEQNLNHDAMYWYRQDPGQGLRLIYYSQIVNDFQKGDIAEGYSVSREKKESFPLTVTSAQKNPTAFYLCASSIRGQTLYEQYFGPGTRLTVT.